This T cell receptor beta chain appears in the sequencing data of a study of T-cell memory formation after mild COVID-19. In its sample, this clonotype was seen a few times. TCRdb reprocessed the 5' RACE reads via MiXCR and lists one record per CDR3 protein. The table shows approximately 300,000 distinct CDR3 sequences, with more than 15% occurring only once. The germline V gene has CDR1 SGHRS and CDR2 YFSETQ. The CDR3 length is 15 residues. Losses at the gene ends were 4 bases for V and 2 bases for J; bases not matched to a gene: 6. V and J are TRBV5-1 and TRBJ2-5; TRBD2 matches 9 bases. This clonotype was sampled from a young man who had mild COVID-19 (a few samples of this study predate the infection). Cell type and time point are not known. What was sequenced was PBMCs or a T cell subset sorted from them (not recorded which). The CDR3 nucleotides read TGCGCCAGCAGCCTGAGCGGGGGGCCACAAGAGACCCAGTACTTC. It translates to CASSLSGGPQETQYF. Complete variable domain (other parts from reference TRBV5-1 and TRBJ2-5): KAGVTQTPRYLIKTRGQQVTLSCSPISGHRSVSWYQQTPGQGLQFLFEYFSETQRNKGNFPGRFSGRQFSNSRSEMNVSTLELGDSALYLCASSLSGGPQETQYFGPGTRLLVL.